This is a list of T cell receptor beta chains from one sample in a study of OX40 agonist ivuxolimab in advanced cancers. The method was immunoSEQ multiplex PCR; TCRdb's version includes in-frame clones alone and lacks a portion of them. The data contain around 83,000 clones, 65% to 85% of them singletons. Specimen: CD4+ or CD8+ T cells sorted from blood, collected in a trial of the OX40 agonist ivuxolimab. Receptor source: an adult with an advanced solid tumor such as melanoma, head and neck, liver or kidney cancer. Both conserved end residues are part of each CDR3. The order of the fields is V gene, J gene, D gene, CDR3 length, clone size, CDR3 protein, CDR3 DNA. A D gene is named only where the DNA matches it firmly. Some rows have no size entry. The others give once, few or many, or a class for an expanded clone.

TRBV25-1	TRBJ2-1	-	17	once	CASSEGRYSGYNNEQFF	TGTGCCAGCAGTGAAGGACGGTATAGCGGATATAACAATGAGCAGTTCTTC
TRBV7-2	TRBJ2-1	TRBD2	17	-	CASSLYFSGSSYNEQFF	TGTGCCAGCAGCTTATATTTTAGCGGGAGCTCGTACAATGAGCAGTTCTTC
TRBV10-3	TRBJ2-2	TRBD2	19	-	CAIKPGLAGGPANTGELFF	TGTGCCATCAAGCCCGGACTAGCGGGCGGACCCGCGAACACCGGGGAGCTGTTTTTT
TRBV6-5	TRBJ1-5	-	15	-	CASSYMEDRAWPQHF	TGTGCCAGCAGTTACATGGAGGACCGCGCTTGGCCCCAGCATTTT
TRBV7-8	TRBJ1-5	-	14	-	CASSLVGVDQPQHF	TGTGCCAGCAGCTTAGTAGGGGTCGATCAGCCCCAGCATTTT
TRBV4-2	TRBJ2-6	TRBD1	18	-	CASSQGVGQGAWANVLTF	TGTGCCAGCAGCCAAGGTGTGGGACAGGGGGCCTGGGCCAACGTCCTGACTTTC
TRBV19	TRBJ2-2	TRBD1	15	-	CASSPGQYNTGELFF	TGTGCCAGTAGTCCGGGACAGTATAACACCGGGGAGCTGTTTTTT
TRBV10-3	TRBJ1-4	-	17	-	CAISEPTRGFIDEKLFF	TGTGCCATCAGTGAGCCGACCCGGGGGTTCATAGATGAAAAACTGTTTTTT
TRBV9	TRBJ1-2	-	15	-	CASSVDPLGNYGYTF	TGTGCCAGCAGCGTAGATCCCTTGGGAAACTATGGCTACACCTTC
TRBV9	TRBJ1-5	TRBD1	15	once	CASSVGQDGNQPQHF	TGTGCCAGCAGCGTCGGACAGGATGGCAATCAGCCCCAGCATTTT
TRBV7-6	TRBJ2-1	TRBD2	16	-	CASSLTSGPPYNEQFF	TGTGCCAGCAGCCTCACTAGCGGGCCGCCCTACAATGAGCAGTTCTTC
TRBV7-2	TRBJ1-1	-	14	-	CASWAVQPNTEAFF	TGTGCCAGCTGGGCTGTTCAACCGAACACTGAAGCTTTCTTT
TRBV5-1	TRBJ1-2	TRBD1	14	-	CASSPGTGMSVYTF	TGCGCCAGCAGCCCGGGGACAGGGATGTCGGTCTACACCTTC
TRBV7-9	TRBJ2-7	-	14	-	CASSFSANSYEQYF	TGTGCCAGCAGCTTCTCAGCTAACTCCTACGAGCAGTACTTC
TRBV18	TRBJ2-7	-	14	-	CASSPPTPRREQYF	TGTGCCAGCTCACCACCGACTCCTCGGCGCGAGCAGTACTTC
TRBV7-9	TRBJ1-1	-	14	-	CASNPDWENTEAFF	TGTGCCAGCAACCCTGACTGGGAGAACACTGAAGCTTTCTTT
TRBV9	TRBJ2-7	TRBD2	13	-	CASSPGRAYEQYF	TGTGCCAGCAGCCCTGGGAGGGCCTACGAGCAGTACTTC
TRBV19	TRBJ2-2	TRBD1	15	-	CASNRQGDGRGELFF	TGTGCCAGTAACCGACAGGGGGACGGTCGCGGGGAGCTGTTTTTT
TRBV27	TRBJ2-7	-	14	-	CASRASGSAYEQYF	TGTGCCAGCAGAGCCTCGGGCAGTGCCTACGAGCAGTACTTC
TRBV7-9	TRBJ2-5	-	13	-	CASSLPPQETQYF	TGTGCCAGCAGCTTACCGCCCCAAGAGACCCAGTACTTC
TRBV4-2	TRBJ2-7	TRBD2	14	-	CASSQGAGDYEQYF	TGTGCCAGCAGCCAAGGAGCGGGAGACTACGAGCAGTACTTC
TRBV18	TRBJ2-4	-	14	-	CASSPERAPNIQYF	TGTGCCAGCTCACCAGAACGGGCACCGAACATTCAGTACTTC
TRBV5-1	TRBJ2-1	TRBD2	18	-	CASSQRTSSSVTHNEQFF	TGCGCCAGCAGCCAAAGGACTAGCTCATCGGTAACTCACAATGAGCAGTTCTTC
TRBV5-1	TRBJ2-3	TRBD2	18	-	CASSLLATSGGVTDTQYF	TGCGCCAGCAGCTTGTTGGCGACTAGCGGGGGGGTCACAGATACGCAGTATTTT
TRBV7-9	TRBJ2-7	-	13	-	CASSPTGINEQYF	TGTGCCAGCAGCCCCACAGGGATCAACGAGCAGTACTTC
TRBV7-2	TRBJ2-2	TRBD2	16	-	CASSSGKSGGGGELFF	TGTGCCAGCAGCTCCGGTAAGTCGGGAGGAGGCGGGGAGCTGTTTTTT
TRBV6-5	TRBJ1-2	TRBD1	13	-	CASSSTDRDGYTF	TGTGCCAGCAGTTCCACCGACAGGGACGGCTACACCTTC
TRBV9	TRBJ2-3	TRBD2	16	-	CASSNRGGAGTDTQYF	TGTGCCAGCAGCAACCGGGGGGGCGCAGGCACAGATACGCAGTATTTT
TRBV5-6	TRBJ1-1	TRBD1	15	-	CASSFTGYRGTEAFF	TGTGCCAGCAGCTTTACAGGGTACAGGGGCACTGAAGCTTTCTTT
TRBV2	TRBJ1-5	-	14	-	CASSELPEGQPQHF	TGTGCCAGCAGTGAACTGCCAGAAGGTCAGCCCCAGCATTTT
TRBV2	TRBJ2-1	TRBD2	15	-	CASRPPGLAGSEQFF	TGTGCCAGCAGACCCCCGGGACTAGCGGGAAGTGAGCAGTTCTTC
TRBV9	TRBJ2-5	-	15	-	CASSVADGSRETQYF	TGTGCCAGCAGCGTAGCCGACGGGTCAAGGGAGACCCAGTACTTC
TRBV6-6	TRBJ1-5	-	14	-	CASSSSYSNQPQHF	TGTGCCAGCAGTTCCTCCTATAGCAATCAGCCCCAGCATTTT
TRBV27	TRBJ1-4	-	15	-	CASSLGSQGRRKLFF	TGTGCCAGCAGTTTAGGGTCGCAGGGAAGAAGAAAACTGTTTTTT
TRBV18	TRBJ2-7	-	15	-	CASSPTTGPSSEQYF	TGTGCCAGCTCACCGACGACAGGCCCTTCCTCCGAGCAGTACTTC
TRBV7-6	TRBJ1-4	-	12	-	CAKTRVNEKLFF	TGTGCCAAGACACGGGTTAATGAAAAACTGTTTTTT
TRBV30	TRBJ1-5	-	13	-	CAWSMGGGQPQHF	TGTGCCTGGAGTATGGGGGGCGGTCAGCCCCAGCATTTT
TRBV18	TRBJ1-1	TRBD1	15	-	CASSPRPGQGDEAFF	TGTGCCAGCTCACCGCGACCGGGACAGGGGGATGAAGCTTTCTTT
TRBV30	TRBJ2-3	TRBD2	14	-	CAWSNMLGGGTQYF	TGTGCCTGGAGTAACATGCTAGGCGGGGGTACGCAGTATTTT
TRBV6-6	TRBJ1-6	-	13	-	CASSLLQNSPLHF	TGTGCCAGCAGCCTGCTACAGAATTCACCCCTCCACTTT
TRBV7-8	TRBJ2-5	TRBD2	17	-	CASSLGLAGASRETQYF	TGTGCCAGCAGCTTAGGGCTAGCGGGAGCGTCCAGGGAGACCCAGTACTTC
TRBV11-3	TRBJ2-1	-	15	-	CASSLFGGRQDEQFF	TGTGCCAGCAGCTTATTCGGGGGGCGCCAGGATGAGCAGTTCTTC
TRBV5-1	TRBJ1-1	TRBD1	16	-	CASSRGTGMVGTEAFF	TGCGCCAGCAGCCGGGGGACAGGGATGGTGGGTACTGAAGCTTTCTTT
TRBV27	TRBJ1-2	TRBD1	15	-	CASADRGGVFYGYTF	TGTGCCAGCGCCGACAGGGGGGGGGTATTCTATGGCTACACCTTC
TRBV10-1	TRBJ1-4	-	17	few	CASSESSGGFQNEKLFF	TGCGCCAGCAGTGAGTCGTCTGGGGGGTTCCAAAATGAAAAACTGTTTTTT
TRBV27	TRBJ2-3	-	12	-	CASRSRLDTQYF	TGTGCCAGCAGGTCCCGTTTGGATACGCAGTATTTT
TRBV15	TRBJ2-1	-	13	-	CATSRGASHEQFF	TGTGCCACCAGCAGAGGGGCTAGCCATGAGCAGTTCTTC
TRBV5-6	TRBJ1-5	TRBD1	15	-	CASSSGTGVNQPQHF	TGTGCCAGCAGCTCCGGGACAGGGGTGAATCAGCCCCAGCATTTT
TRBV4-1	TRBJ2-2	-	16	-	CASSQDGSSNTGELFF	TGCGCCAGCAGCCAAGATGGGAGTTCGAACACCGGGGAGCTGTTTTTT
TRBV11-2	TRBJ2-7	TRBD2	14	-	CASSLGLAPHEQYF	TGTGCCAGCAGCCTGGGACTAGCCCCCCACGAGCAGTACTTC
TRBV7-2	TRBJ2-2	-	14	-	CASSLAGGTGELFF	TGTGCCAGCAGCTTAGCGGGGGGTACCGGGGAGCTGTTTTTT
TRBV7-9	TRBJ2-5	-	12	few	CASSFEGETQYF	TGTGCCAGCAGCTTTGAGGGGGAGACCCAGTACTTC
TRBV19	TRBJ2-3	-	14	-	CATQGGGATDTQYF	TGTGCCACCCAAGGGGGTGGGGCGACAGATACGCAGTATTTT
TRBV5-6	TRBJ1-2	-	15	-	CASSSETGSIYGYTF	TGTGCCAGCAGCTCCGAGACAGGTTCGATTTATGGCTACACCTTC
TRBV2	TRBJ1-3	-	15	once	CAKGRPSGSGNTIYF	TGTGCCAAGGGGCGACCGTCGGGCTCTGGAAACACCATATATTTT